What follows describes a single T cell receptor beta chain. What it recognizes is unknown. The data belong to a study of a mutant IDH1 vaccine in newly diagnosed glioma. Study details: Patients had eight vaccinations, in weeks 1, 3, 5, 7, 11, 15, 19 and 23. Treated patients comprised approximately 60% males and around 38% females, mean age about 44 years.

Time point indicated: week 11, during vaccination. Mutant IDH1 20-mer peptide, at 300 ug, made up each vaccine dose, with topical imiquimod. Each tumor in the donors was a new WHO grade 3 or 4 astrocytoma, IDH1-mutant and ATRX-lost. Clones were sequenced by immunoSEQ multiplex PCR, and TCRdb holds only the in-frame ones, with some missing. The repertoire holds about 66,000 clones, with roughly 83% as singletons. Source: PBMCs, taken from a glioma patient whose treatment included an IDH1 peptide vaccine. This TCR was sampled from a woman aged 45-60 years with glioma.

CDR3 amino acids: CASSFQSLTGELFF. The DNA for the CDR3 is TGCGCCAGCAGCTTCCAAAGTCTGACCGGGGAGCTGTTTTTT. This rearrangement joins TRBV5-1 to TRBJ2-2; D gene uncertain. Trimming took 2 bases from V and 5 from J, leaving 10 bases between them. Germline loops: CDR1 SGHRS, CDR2 YFSETQ. The CDR3 totals 14 residues.